Sequencing of this T cell receptor (beta chain) was carried out in a study of cytomegalovirus exposure and HLA in healthy donors. As for the study in general: When 398 donors were genotyped, around 77% of them were found to fall in the Caucasian-associated ancestry cluster. Study results and limitations: For most TCR beta V segments, an earlier analysis put the productive rate at about 87% or about 30% of the time. Compared with the approximately 680-donor mean, an Asian-associated ancestry cluster reportedly had fewer N-insertions, according to a later analysis.

V lost 1 base and J lost 2, with 9 bases in between. Germline CDR1 is SGHNT and CDR2 is YENEEA. The CDR3 covers 14 residues. As to this clone: Its specificity is unknown.

The study ran its PCR with 60 Vbeta and 13 Jbeta primers. Original handling: Unique TCR beta chains numbered around 80 million in a later analysis, with around 10 million shared. Here immunoSEQ multiplex PCR was the method, and the copy in TCRdb shows in-frame clones only, minus some. Clone size and the V and J calls come from that table; the DNA yielded D and trimming. The sample records about 110,000 clones, over 75% being singletons. The rearrangement links TRBV11-3 to TRBJ2-7; D is ambiguous. This receptor was taken from a man aged 25 to 40 in good health and CMV-seronegative. The sequenced sample was PBMCs. CDR3 bases: TGTGCCAGCAGCTTAGGTGGAACTACCTACGAGCAGTACTTC. Translated: CASSLGGTTYEQYF.